This T cell receptor beta chain is drawn from a study of identical twins. TCRdb re-called the 5' RACE reads through MiXCR, storing one row per CDR3 protein. This sample has roughly 500,000 distinct CDR3 sequences, with roughly a fifth found just once. Overall study results and limits: Abundant cord blood beta clonotypes carried fewer insertions; memory repertoires showed none.

V shed 1 base and J shed 1 base, with 9 bases lying between them. This CDR3 has 15 residues. The germline V gene has CDR1 LGHNA and CDR2 YSLEER. Remarks on this clonotype: Its antigen is as yet unknown.

The sample was also linked to a second study, of T cells expressing NK-cell markers.

This clonotype originated in a woman in her late teens or twenties in good health. The rearrangement uses TRBV4-3 and TRBJ2-3, with D perhaps TRBD1 (6 bases). The sample was CD4+ T cells sorted from blood. The CDR3 coding sequence is TGCGCCAGCAGCCAAGGCGGACAGCGCACAGATACGCAGTATTTT. It codes for CASSQGGQRTDTQYF.